The T cell receptor (beta chain) described here comes from a study of blood T cell repertoires in COVID-19. On the study more broadly: COVID-19 samples from acute and convalescent phases originated in the United States, Italy and Spain. PBMCs, B-cell-depleted T cells, or T cells were the source of the cDNA or gDNA that made up the material.

This CDR3 comprises 13 residues. V was clipped by 4 bases and J by 7 bases, with 11 bases between them. Germline loops: CDR1 MDHEN, CDR2 SYDVKM. Seattle researchers signed up patients amid active infection and tracked them longitudinally. Per the original data handling: By means of reference gene primer amplification, nucleated cell counts were estimated. Clones were read by immunoSEQ multiplex PCR, and TCRdb kept only the in-frame ones, dropping some. The DNA gave D and trimming, while V, J and clone size come from that table. In the table there are about 250,000 clones, around nine tenths of which are singletons.

Input material: peripheral blood. The sequence came from a man under 40 with COVID-19, enrolled during active disease. This sequence joins TRBV28 and TRBJ1-5; D gene unclear. CDR3 coding DNA: TGTGCCAGCAGTTGGCCAGGCCAACAGCCCCAGCATTTT. Amino acids: CASSWPGQQPQHF.